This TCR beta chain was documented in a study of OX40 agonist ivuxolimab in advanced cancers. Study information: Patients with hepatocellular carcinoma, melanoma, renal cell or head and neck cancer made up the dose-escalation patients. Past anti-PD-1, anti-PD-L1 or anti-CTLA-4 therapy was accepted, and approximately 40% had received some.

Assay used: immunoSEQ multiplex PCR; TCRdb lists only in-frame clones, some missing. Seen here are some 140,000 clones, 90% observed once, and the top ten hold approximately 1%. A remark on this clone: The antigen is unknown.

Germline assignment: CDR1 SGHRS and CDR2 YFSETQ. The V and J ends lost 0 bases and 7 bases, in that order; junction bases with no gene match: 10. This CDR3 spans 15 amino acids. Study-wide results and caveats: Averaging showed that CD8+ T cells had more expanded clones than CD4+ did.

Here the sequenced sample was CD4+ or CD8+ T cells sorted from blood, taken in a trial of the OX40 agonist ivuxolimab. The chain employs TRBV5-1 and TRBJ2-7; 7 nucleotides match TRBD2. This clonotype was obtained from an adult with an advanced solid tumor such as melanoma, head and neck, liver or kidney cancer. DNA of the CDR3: TGCGCCAGCAGCTTGGTGGGTCTCCCGGGAGGAGAGCAGTACTTC. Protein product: CASSLVGLPGGEQYF.